The count of the clone carrying this T cell receptor beta chain is one. The data originate from a study of blood T cell repertoires in COVID-19. The ends lost 5 bases at V and 10 bases at J; junction bases unmatched: 14. This CDR3 comprises 16 residues. Germline-derived CDR1 and CDR2 are LNHDA and SQIVND (reference sequence). In the original analysis: Amplification from reference gene primers served as the basis for estimated nucleated cell counts. Repertoires were generated with immunoSEQ multiplex PCR, while TCRdb's copy carries only in-frame clones and drops some. Clone size and V and J calls were adopted from that table, with D and trimming inferred from the DNA. Among 300,000 to 400,000 clones listed, about 87% were seen once.

Sequencing was done on a sample of PBMCs or T cells enriched from blood (not recorded which). The chain couples TRBV19 to TRBJ1-6; 7 bases fit TRBD1. This clonotype was sampled from a man aged 25 to 40 who had recovered from COVID-19. CDR3 sequence reads: CASSPGTAVLTSPLHF. CDR3 DNA sequence: TGTGCCAGTAGTCCCGGGACAGCGGTCCTCACATCACCCCTCCACTTT.